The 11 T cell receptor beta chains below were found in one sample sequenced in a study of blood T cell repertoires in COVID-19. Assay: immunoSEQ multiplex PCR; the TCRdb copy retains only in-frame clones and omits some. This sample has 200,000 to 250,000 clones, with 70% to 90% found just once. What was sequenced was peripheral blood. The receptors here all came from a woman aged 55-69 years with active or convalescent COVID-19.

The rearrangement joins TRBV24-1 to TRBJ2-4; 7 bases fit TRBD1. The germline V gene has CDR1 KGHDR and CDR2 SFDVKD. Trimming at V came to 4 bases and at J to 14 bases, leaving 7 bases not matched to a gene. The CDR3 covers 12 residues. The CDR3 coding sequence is TGTGCCACCAGTGAGATCACAGGGGAGAAGTACTTC. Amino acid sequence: CATSEITGEKYF.

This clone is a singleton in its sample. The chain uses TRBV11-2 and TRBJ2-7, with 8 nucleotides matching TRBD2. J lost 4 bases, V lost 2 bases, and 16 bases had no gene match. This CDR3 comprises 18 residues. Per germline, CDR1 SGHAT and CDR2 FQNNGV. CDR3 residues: CASSLLVGAGENPYEQYF. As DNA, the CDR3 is TGTGCCAGCAGCTTATTGGTAGGAGCGGGAGAGAACCCTTACGAGCAGTACTTC.

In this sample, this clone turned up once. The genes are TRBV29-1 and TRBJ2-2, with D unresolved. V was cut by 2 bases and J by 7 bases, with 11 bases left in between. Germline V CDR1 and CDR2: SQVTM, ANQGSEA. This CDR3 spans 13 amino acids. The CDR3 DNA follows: TGCAGCGTTGAATCGGTCCGTGGCGGGGAGCTGTTTTTT. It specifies CSVESVRGGELFF.

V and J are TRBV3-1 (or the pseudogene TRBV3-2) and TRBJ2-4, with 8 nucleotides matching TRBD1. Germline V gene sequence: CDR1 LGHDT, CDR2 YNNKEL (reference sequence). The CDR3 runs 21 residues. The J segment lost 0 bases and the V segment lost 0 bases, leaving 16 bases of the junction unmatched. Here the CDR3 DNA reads TGTGCCAGCAGCCAAGATTACGGTTCGGCAGGGGGCAAACTAGCCAAAAACATTCAGTACTTC. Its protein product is CASSQDYGSAGGKLAKNIQYF.

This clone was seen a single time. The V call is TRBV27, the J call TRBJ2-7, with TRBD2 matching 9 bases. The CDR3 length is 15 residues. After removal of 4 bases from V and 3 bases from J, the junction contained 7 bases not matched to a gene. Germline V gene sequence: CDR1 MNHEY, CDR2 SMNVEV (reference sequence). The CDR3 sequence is CASSYGLAGFYEQYF. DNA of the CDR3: TGTGCCAGCAGTTATGGGCTAGCGGGATTCTACGAGCAGTACTTC.

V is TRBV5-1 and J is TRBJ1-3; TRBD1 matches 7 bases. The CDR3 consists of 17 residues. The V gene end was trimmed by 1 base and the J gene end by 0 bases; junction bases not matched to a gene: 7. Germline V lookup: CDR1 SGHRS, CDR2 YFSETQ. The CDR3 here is CASSLSGQRASGNTIYF. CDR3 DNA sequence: TGCGCCAGCAGCTTGTCGGGACAGAGAGCCTCTGGAAACACCATATATTTT.

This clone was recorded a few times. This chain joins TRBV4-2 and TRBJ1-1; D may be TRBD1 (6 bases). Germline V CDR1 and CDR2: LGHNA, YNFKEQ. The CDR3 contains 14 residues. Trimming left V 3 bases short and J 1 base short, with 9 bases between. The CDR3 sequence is CASSHTQGNTEAFF. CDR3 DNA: TGTGCCAGCAGCCACACACAGGGGAACACTGAAGCTTTCTTT.

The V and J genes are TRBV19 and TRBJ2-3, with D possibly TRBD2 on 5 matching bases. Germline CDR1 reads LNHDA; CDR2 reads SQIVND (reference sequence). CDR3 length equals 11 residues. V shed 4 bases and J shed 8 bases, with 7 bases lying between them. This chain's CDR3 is CASSSAGTQYF. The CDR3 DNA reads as TGTGCCAGTAGTAGCGCGGGTACGCAGTATTTT.

In DNA, the CDR3 is TGTGCCAGTTCCACAGGGCCCTCAGAGACCCAGTACTTC. Protein sequence: CASSTGPSETQYF. The chain recombines TRBV19 with TRBJ2-5, with a tentative D call TRBD1 (6 bases). V gave up 8 bases and J gave up 4 bases, with 14 bases separating them. Germline assignment: CDR1 LNHDA and CDR2 SQIVND (reference sequence). There are 13 residues in the CDR3. Full variable domain (remainder filled in from reference TRBV19 and TRBJ2-5): DGGITQSPKYLFRKEGQNVTLSCEQNLNHDAMYWYRQDPGQGLRLIYYSQIVNDFQKGDIAEGYSVSREKKESFPLTVTSAQKNPTAFYLCASSTGPSETQYFGPGTRLLVL.

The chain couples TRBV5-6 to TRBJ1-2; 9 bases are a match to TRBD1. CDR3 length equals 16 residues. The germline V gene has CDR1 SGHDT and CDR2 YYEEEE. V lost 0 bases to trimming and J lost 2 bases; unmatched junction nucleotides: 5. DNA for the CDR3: TGTGCCAGCAGCTTGGCAAGAACAGGGGGCAACTATGGCTACACCTTC. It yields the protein CASSLARTGGNYGYTF.

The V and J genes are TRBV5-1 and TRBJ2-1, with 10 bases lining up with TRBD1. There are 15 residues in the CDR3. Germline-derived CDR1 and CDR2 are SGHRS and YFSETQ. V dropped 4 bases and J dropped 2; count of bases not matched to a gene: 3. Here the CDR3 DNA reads TGCGCCAGCAGCGTGGGACAGGGGACCTACAATGAGCAGTTCTTC. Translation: CASSVGQGTYNEQFF.